A single sample gave rise to the 23 T cell receptor beta chains below, sequenced in a study of patients with pleural tuberculosis. TCRdb itself ran the reads through MiXCR, one entry per CDR3 protein. The data show under 30,000 distinct CDR3 sequences, about a sixth seen once. The sequenced material came from peripheral blood. The receptor source for this set is a human donor with pleural tuberculosis.

This clonotype ranks as medium-sized. The chain joins TRBV20-1 to TRBJ1-1; tentative D call: TRBD1 (5 bases). CDR3 length: 14 residues. Germline CDR1 is DFQATT and CDR2 is SNEGSKA (reference sequence). The ends were cut back, 2 bases at V and 3 bases at J, with 13 bases in the middle. CDR3 in amino acids: CSARQGGADTEAFF. The CDR3 coding sequence is TGCAGTGCTAGACAGGGAGGGGCTGACACTGAAGCTTTCTTT.

This clonotype is labeled medium-sized. The genes are TRBV18 and TRBJ2-5; no firm D call. V was trimmed by 4 bases and J by 1 base, leaving 1 base between them. The CDR3 consists of 11 residues. Per germline, CDR1 KGHSH and CDR2 LQKENI. The CDR3 coding sequence is TGTGCCAGCTCACTCCAAGAGACCCAGTACTTC. Amino acid sequence: CASSLQETQYF.

There are many counts of this clonotype. The chain couples TRBV7-3 to TRBJ1-1, with D possibly being TRBD1 (6 bases). Germline V gives CDR1 SGHTA, CDR2 FQGTGA. V was clipped by 5 bases and J by 3 bases, with 13 bases between them. The CDR3 is 14 amino acids. DNA of the CDR3: TGTGCCAGCAGCGAACAGGGTTGGGACACTGAAGCTTTCTTT. This sequence encodes CASSEQGWDTEAFF.

This clonotype was detected ten times or more. The rearrangement links TRBV3-1 to TRBJ2-2; D may be TRBD1 or TRBD2 (5 bases each). CDR1 is LGHDT, CDR2 YNNKEL, per germline (reference sequence). Trimming stripped 1 base from V and 1 base from J, with 10 bases between. The CDR3 spans 16 residues. In nucleotides, the CDR3 is TGTGCCAGCAGCCAAGTTGGGGGAAGGAACACCGGGGAGCTGTTTTTT. Translating gives CASSQVGGRNTGELFF.

In its sample, this clonotype was seen many times. A much bigger clone sits one base away, suggesting this may be a read error. Because it lacks the conserved phenylalanine or tryptophan at the end, this CDR3 is likely a read error. The rearrangement links TRBV6-1 to TRBJ1-2, with D perhaps TRBD1 (6 bases). The CDR3 contains 12 residues. The V gene lost 6 bases and the J gene lost 4 bases, with 9 bases spanning the gap. CDR1 is MNHNS, CDR2 SASEGT, per germline. The CDR3 nucleotides read TGTGCCAGCAGAGGGGACATCTATGGCTACACCCTC. Its translation is CASRGDIYGYTL.

This clonotype was recorded at least ten times. V usage is TRBV5-4 and J usage is TRBJ2-3; 8 bases are shared with TRBD2. The V segment lost 3 bases and the J segment 6 bases; nucleotides outside the gene matches: 21. CDR1 and CDR2 from the germline V gene are SGHNT and YYREEE (reference sequence). The CDR3 spans 19 residues. The CDR3 DNA is TGTGCCAGCAGCTGGGGACTAAGCGGGGGTGGGTCGCTCCGGGATACGCAGTATTTT. As protein: CASSWGLSGGGSLRDTQYF.

About this clonotype itself: Lacking the conserved final phenylalanine or tryptophan, this CDR3 likely reflects a read error. V usage is TRBV18 and J usage is TRBJ2-1; D not resolved. V lost 1 base and J lost 7, with 8 bases in between. Germline V CDR1 and CDR2: KGHSH, LQKENI. CDR3 length: 13 amino acids. The CDR3 protein is CASSPLNRNEQFL. The CDR3 DNA follows: TGTGCCAGCTCACCACTTAACCGGAATGAGCAGTTCCTC.

This clonotype appeared many times. The chain recombines TRBV12-3 or TRBV12-4 with TRBJ1-3, with D hard to call. This CDR3 contains 12 residues. The ends were cut back, 5 bases at V and 4 bases at J, with 6 bases in the middle. CDR3 nucleotides: TGTGCCAGCAGTCCGTCAGGAAACACCATATATTTT. Encoded protein: CASSPSGNTIYF.

This clonotype was seen more than once but under ten times. The J gene is TRBJ2-1, the V gene TRBV5-1, with 14 bases lining up with TRBD2. Germline CDR1 is SGHRS and CDR2 is YFSETQ. V lost 4 bases, J lost 3 bases, and 3 bases stayed unmatched. The CDR3 covers 16 residues. Here the CDR3 DNA reads TGCGCCAGCAGCACCGGGACTAGCGGGGGCTACAATGAGCAGTTCTTC. It encodes CASSTGTSGGYNEQFF. Drawing the rest from reference TRBV5-1 and TRBJ2-1, the complete variable domain is KAGVTQTPRYLIKTRGQQVTLSCSPISGHRSVSWYQQTPGQGLQFLFEYFSETQRNKGNFPGRFSGRQFSNSRSEMNVSTLELGDSALYLCASSTGTSGGYNEQFFGPGTRLTVL.

The chain carries TRBV5-5 and TRBJ2-7; a possible D gene is TRBD2 (6 bases). This CDR3 comprises 13 residues. V was clipped by 1 base and J by 3 bases, with 8 bases between them. Germline CDR1 SGHKS, CDR2 YYEKEE (reference sequence). CDR3: CASSLTSIYEQYF. The CDR3, as DNA: TGTGCCAGCAGCTTGACTAGCATCTACGAGCAGTACTTC.

This clonotype was detected ten times or more. The V gene is TRBV20-1, the J gene TRBJ2-1, with a possible D match to TRBD1 (6 bases). The CDR3 consists of 13 residues. The germline gives CDR1 DFQATT, CDR2 SNEGSKA (reference sequence). Trimming left V 0 bases short and J 6 bases short, with 9 bases between. CDR3 protein: CSARDWTANEQFF. The CDR3 DNA follows: TGCAGTGCTAGAGATTGGACAGCCAATGAGCAGTTCTTC.

This clonotype was observed at least ten times. V gene TRBV7-9 combines with J gene TRBJ2-3; 8 bases map to TRBD1. The germline V gene has CDR1 SEHNR and CDR2 FQNEAQ (reference sequence). The length of the CDR3 is 16 residues. Trimming took 2 bases from V and 4 from J; bases not matched to a gene: 8. The CDR3 coding sequence is TGTGCCAGCAGCTTAAGACAGGGGACGGGGGCAGATACGCAGTATTTT. It codes for CASSLRQGTGADTQYF.

This chain uses TRBV14 with TRBJ1-1, with a weak D call TRBD1 (5 bases). The CDR3 spans 13 residues. V lost 6 bases, J lost 11 bases, and 19 bases lay in between. Germline V lookup: CDR1 SGHDN, CDR2 FVKESK. CDR3 DNA: TGTGCCAGCAGGCGGACACTGAACACTGGGGCTTTCTTT. Translation: CASRRTLNTGAFF.

At least ten counts were recorded for this clonotype. The chain recombines TRBV2 with TRBJ1-1; 7 bases align to TRBD1. V gave up 7 bases and J gave up 7 bases; unmatched junction bases: 15. Germline V gene lookup returns CDR1 SNHLY and CDR2 FYNNEI. The CDR3 is 15 amino acids. CDR3 in DNA: TGTGCCAGCATTCCAGATCGACAGGGACGGAATGAAGCTTTCTTT. Its protein product is CASIPDRQGRNEAFF.

Ten or more counts support this clonotype. V gene TRBV7-9 combines with J gene TRBJ1-5; the D gene is possibly TRBD1 (6 bases). Trimming stripped 1 base from V and 5 bases from J, with 18 bases between. The length of the CDR3 is 17 residues. CDR1 and CDR2 from the germline V gene are SEHNR and FQNEAQ (reference sequence). CDR3 nucleotides: TGTGCCAGCAGCTTAGGCTCGGGGGGCCGAGGGCATCAGCCCCAGCATTTT. Translating it yields CASSLGSGGRGHQPQHF. Full variable domain (missing parts from reference TRBV7-9 and TRBJ1-5): DTGVSQNPRHKITKRGQNVTFRCDPISEHNRLYWYRQTLGQGPEFLTYFQNEAQLEKSRLLSDRFSAERPKGSFSTLEIQRTEQGDSAMYLCASSLGSGGRGHQPQHFGDGTRLSIL.

This clonotype occurred many times. The chain couples TRBV7-2 to TRBJ2-2; 7 nucleotides agree with TRBD1. J lost 8 bases, V lost 6 bases, and 12 bases had no gene match. The CDR3 sequence is 15 residues long. Germline V gives CDR1 SGHTA, CDR2 FQGNSA. The CDR3 DNA reads as TGTGCCAGCAGGGATGGGACAGTTATGAATGGGGAGCTGTTTTTT. This encodes CASRDGTVMNGELFF.

Comment on this clonotype: A clone one base away is much larger, so this may be a read error. V and J are TRBV7-9 and TRBJ2-7, with D perhaps TRBD1 (6 bases). Looked up from germline, CDR1 is SEHNR and CDR2 is FQNEAQ (reference sequence). The CDR3 is 12 residues long. The CDR3 sequence is CAISADRNEQYF. The CDR3 DNA is TGTGCCATCAGCGCCGACAGGAACGAGCAGTACTTC.

On this clonotype: One base away lies a much larger clone, so this may be a sequencing read error. This chain links TRBV2 with TRBJ2-6; D gene uncertain. CDR3 size: 14 residues. Germline V gene lookup returns CDR1 SNHLY and CDR2 FYNNEI. The CDR3 DNA follows: TGTGCCAGCAGTGATATCTCTGCGGCCAACGTCCTGACTTTC. This encodes CASSDISAANVLTF.

This clonotype was seen many times. The J gene is TRBJ1-5, the V gene TRBV12-3 or TRBV12-4; possibly TRBD1 for D (6 bases). V lost 5 bases, J lost 4 bases, and 12 bases lay in between. CDR3 size: 14 residues. Here the CDR3 reads CASSPTTGNQPQHF. The CDR3 nucleotides read TGTGCCAGCAGTCCTACCACAGGGAATCAGCCCCAGCATTTT.

This clonotype was observed at least ten times. The chain carries TRBV7-9 and TRBJ1-1; TRBD1 agrees at 7 bases. Germline V CDR1 and CDR2: SEHNR, FQNEAQ (reference sequence). Germline trimming cut 1 base from V and 6 bases from J; bases unmatched to any gene: 11. CDR3 length equals 16 residues. The CDR3 region has the DNA TGTGCCAGCAGCTTAGATTCTAGGGGGCGCCGGGCTGAAGCTTTCTTT. Residues: CASSLDSRGRRAEAFF.

This clonotype was observed at least ten times. The rearrangement joins TRBV5-5 to TRBJ1-1; D not certain. The V end was cut by 0 bases, the J end by 1 base, with 4 bases between. The CDR3 spans 13 residues. The germline V gene has CDR1 SGHKS and CDR2 YYEKEE (reference sequence). The CDR3 sequence is CASSLAANTEAFF. DNA for the CDR3: TGTGCCAGCAGCTTGGCAGCGAACACTGAAGCTTTCTTT.

This clonotype was seen ten or more times. The V and J genes are TRBV6-6 and TRBJ1-2; D is undetermined. The CDR3 extends over 14 amino acids. V was trimmed by 2 bases and J by 5 bases, leaving 12 bases between them. Germline V gives CDR1 MNHNY, CDR2 SVGAGI (reference sequence). In DNA form, the CDR3 reads TGTGCCAGCAGTTACCAAGTGCGCCTTTATGGCTACACCTTC. This encodes CASSYQVRLYGYTF.

About this clonotype: One end of the junction does not line up with germline, which may come from a read error. The chain carries TRBV28 and TRBJ1-2; possible D gene TRBD1, 6 bases. This CDR3 comprises 12 residues. From germline, CDR1 is MDHEN and CDR2 SYDVKM. The CDR3 region has the DNA TGTGCCAGCAGTTTGGACAGTGGGAGCTACGCCTTC. Its translation is CASSLDSGSYAF.